The present T cell receptor (beta chain) was sequenced within a study of T cells in localized non-small cell lung cancer. Notes on the study in general: Uninvolved adjacent lung showed higher T cell clonality than tumor. Adjacent lung had a median approximately 57 of the 100 largest tumor clones.

Sequencing was performed with immunoSEQ multiplex PCR; in TCRdb, only in-frame clones are kept and a portion is missing. The repertoire holds over 45,000 clones, with approximately 77% as singletons. Details on this clone: As yet, its antigen is unknown.

The ends were cut back, 5 bases at V and 10 bases at J, with 18 bases in the middle. The germline gives CDR1 SGHTA, CDR2 FQGTGA. The CDR3 is 15 amino acids. This chain joins TRBV7-3 and TRBJ1-6; D is ambiguous. Sequencing was performed on peripheral blood, taken before any cancer treatment. This clonotype originated in a man aged 40-75 years with stage I squamous cell lung carcinoma. For the CDR3, the DNA is TGTGCCAGCAGCCAGAGAGGAGGGTCAGACTCACCCCTCCACTTT. It is translated as CASSQRGGSDSPLHF.